This is a list of T cell receptor beta chains from one sample in a study of OX40 agonist ivuxolimab in advanced cancers. The table came from immunoSEQ multiplex PCR; TCRdb's copy has only in-frame clones and leaves some out. The sample lists 60,000 to 75,000 clones, around 81% occurring once. This specimen consisted of CD4+ or CD8+ T cells sorted from blood, obtained in a trial of the OX40 agonist ivuxolimab. All receptors derive from an adult with an advanced solid tumor such as melanoma, head and neck, liver or kidney cancer. Each CDR3 is given with its conserved first and last residue. Fields, in order: D gene, J gene, V gene, clone size, CDR3 protein, CDR3 DNA. The D gene is left open where the match is weak. Some rows have no size entry. The others give once, few or many, or a class for an expanded clone.

TRBD1 | TRBJ1-2 | TRBV30 | NA | CAWRDSGYGYTF | TGTGCCTGGCGGGACAGCGGGTATGGCTACACCTTC
TRBD2 | TRBJ2-3 | TRBV5-6 | NA | CASSFPGGGRTDTQYF | TGTGCCAGCAGCTTCCCGGGAGGAGGGCGCACAGATACGCAGTATTTT
NA | TRBJ2-1 | TRBV29-1 | NA | CSVGPKGGILAGGYNEQFF | TGCAGCGTTGGGCCCAAGGGGGGAATTTTAGCGGGCGGCTACAATGAGCAGTTCTTC
NA | TRBJ1-2 | TRBV4-1 | once | CASSPGRGGYGYTF | TGCGCCAGCAGCCCAGGGCGGGGCGGCTATGGCTACACCTTC
NA | TRBJ1-1 | TRBV19 | NA | CASSRVSGRADTEAFF | TGTGCCAGTAGTAGAGTTAGCGGGCGTGCGGACACTGAAGCTTTCTTT
NA | TRBJ2-1 | TRBV6-5 | NA | CASSYSFPSSYNEQFF | TGTGCCAGCAGTTACTCTTTCCCGAGCTCCTACAATGAGCAGTTCTTC
NA | TRBJ1-2 | TRBV4-2 | NA | CASSQDFSQDYGYTF | TGTGCCAGCAGCCAAGATTTCAGTCAGGACTATGGCTACACCTTC
TRBD1 | TRBJ2-7 | TRBV6-6 | NA | CASTSPRQGAYEQYF | TGTGCCAGCACCTCTCCGCGACAGGGTGCCTACGAGCAGTACTTC
NA | TRBJ2-3 | TRBV11-3 | NA | CASSLGASESTDTQYF | TGTGCCAGTTCCCTAGGGGCTAGCGAAAGCACAGATACGCAGTATTTT
NA | TRBJ2-7 | TRBV5-8 | NA | CASRNDRRSSYEQYF | TGTGCCAGCAGGAATGACAGGCGAAGCTCCTACGAGCAGTACTTC
TRBD1 | TRBJ1-6 | TRBV23-1 | NA | CARTTPGQGKSCPQRGDSPLHF | TGCGCCAGAACAACTCCGGGACAGGGAAAGAGTTGCCCTCAGAGGGGTGATTCACCCCTCCACTTT
TRBD1 | TRBJ1-5 | TRBV4-2 | once | CASSQGTGSNQPQHF | TGTGCCAGCAGCCAAGGGACAGGTAGCAATCAGCCCCAGCATTTT
NA | TRBJ1-2 | TRBV4-2 | NA | CASSQDRAAVYGYTF | TGTGCCAGCAGCCAAGACCGCGCGGCCGTCTATGGCTACACCTTC
NA | TRBJ2-7 | TRBV6-5 | NA | CASSHLAGHYEQYF | TGTGCCAGCAGTCACCTCGCGGGACACTACGAGCAGTACTTC
NA | TRBJ2-3 | TRBV7-2 | NA | CASSPDIATGTQYF | TGTGCCAGCAGCCCGGACATAGCGACGGGTACGCAGTATTTT
TRBD2 | TRBJ2-1 | TRBV18 | few | CASSVAGAGDEQFF | TGTGCCAGCTCCGTAGCGGGGGCGGGCGATGAGCAGTTCTTC
NA | TRBJ1-3 | TRBV7-9 | NA | CAHSGSGNTIYF | TGTGCCCACTCTGGCTCTGGAAACACCATATATTTT
NA | TRBJ1-3 | TRBV30 | NA | CAWTKANAGNTIYF | TGTGCCTGGACCAAGGCGAATGCGGGAAACACCATATATTTT
TRBD1 | TRBJ1-2 | TRBV19 | NA | CASSINQGAQSYGYTF | TGTGCCAGTAGTATTAATCAGGGGGCGCAAAGCTATGGCTACACCTTC
NA | TRBJ1-1 | TRBV13 | NA | CASSLGGQTEAFF | TGTGCCAGCAGCTTAGGGGGGCAAACTGAAGCTTTCTTT
NA | TRBJ2-2 | TRBV6-4 | NA | CASSYRAGANTGELFF | TGTGCCAGCAGCTACCGAGCAGGGGCGAACACCGGGGAGCTGTTTTTT
TRBD1 | TRBJ2-3 | TRBV4-3 | NA | CASSQVQGLADTQYF | TGCGCCAGCAGCCAAGTACAGGGGTTGGCAGATACGCAGTATTTT
NA | TRBJ1-2 | TRBV4-3 | NA | CASSLKQGEGYTF | TGCGCCAGCAGCCTTAAACAGGGAGAGGGCTACACCTTC
NA | TRBJ2-7 | TRBV5-8 | NA | CASSLRTTGEQYF | TGTGCCAGCAGCCTCCGGACGACGGGTGAGCAGTACTTC
NA | TRBJ2-7 | TRBV6-1 | NA | CASTKGGVRTYEQYF | TGTGCCAGCACCAAAGGAGGGGTTAGGACCTACGAGCAGTACTTC
NA | TRBJ2-2 | TRBV15 | NA | CATKEGHTGELFF | TGTGCCACGAAAGAGGGACACACCGGGGAGCTGTTTTTT
NA | TRBJ1-6 | TRBV14 | NA | CASSQEAVNSPLHF | TGTGCCAGCAGCCAAGAGGCAGTTAATTCACCCCTCCACTTT
NA | TRBJ2-2 | TRBV30 | NA | CAWIRQGLNTGELFF | TGTGCCTGGATCCGACAGGGACTGAACACCGGGGAGCTGTTTTTT
NA | TRBJ1-6 | TRBV6-5 | NA | CASSTGPTGQPLHF | TGTGCCAGCAGTACTGGCCCGACAGGCCAGCCCCTCCACTTT
NA | TRBJ1-1 | TRBV12-5 | NA | CASGLDEGKAFF | TGTGCTAGTGGTTTGGATGAGGGTAAGGCTTTCTTT
NA | TRBJ2-5 | TRBV30 | NA | CAWTGLGETQYF | TGTGCCTGGACCGGACTGGGGGAGACCCAGTACTTC
NA | TRBJ2-3 | TRBV2 | NA | CASSSQADTQYF | TGTGCCAGCAGTAGCCAGGCAGATACGCAGTATTTT
NA | TRBJ2-2 | TRBV7-2 | NA | CASSFYQTLTGELFF | TGTGCCAGCAGCTTTTACCAGACACTAACCGGGGAGCTGTTTTTT
NA | TRBJ1-1 | TRBV5-6 | few | CASSLDWGTEAFF | TGTGCCAGCAGCTTGGATTGGGGCACTGAAGCTTTCTTT
NA | TRBJ1-5 | TRBV9 | NA | CASSVDGAGQPQHF | TGTGCCAGCAGCGTTGACGGGGCAGGCCAGCCCCAGCATTTT
NA | TRBJ2-5 | TRBV10-1 | NA | CASSEGQGGRETQYF | TGCGCCAGCAGTGAAGGTCAGGGGGGTAGGGAGACCCAGTACTTC
TRBD1 | TRBJ1-1 | TRBV18 | NA | CASSPRQGANTEAFF | TGTGCCAGCTCTCCCCGACAGGGGGCTAACACTGAAGCTTTCTTT
NA | TRBJ1-2 | TRBV5-6 | NA | CASRIDTGVLGGYTF | TGTGCCAGCAGGATCGACACGGGGGTCTTAGGGGGCTACACCTTC
NA | TRBJ1-2 | TRBV6-4 | few | CASSDGRDYGYTF | TGTGCCAGCAGTGACGGCAGGGACTATGGCTACACCTTC
TRBD2 | TRBJ2-1 | TRBV7-7 | NA | CASSPGLAGTNEQFF | TGTGCTAGCAGCCCCGGACTAGCGGGGACCAATGAGCAGTTCTTC
NA | TRBJ2-3 | TRBV2 | NA | CACSPGGASSTDTQYF | TGTGCCTGTTCCCCTGGGGGGGCTTCTAGCACAGATACGCAGTATTTT
NA | TRBJ2-5 | TRBV7-2 | NA | CASSLDWTHGPYF | TGTGCCAGCAGCTTAGATTGGACACACGGGCCGTACTTC
TRBD2 | TRBJ2-3 | TRBV4-2 | NA | CASSQEGTRSTDTQYF | TGTGCCAGCAGCCAAGAAGGGACTAGATCCACAGATACGCAGTATTTT
NA | TRBJ1-1 | TRBV30 | once | CALRGVGTEAFF | TGTGCCTTAAGGGGAGTCGGCACTGAAGCTTTCTTT
TRBD1 | TRBJ1-5 | TRBV19 | NA | CASSIGGQGIQPQHF | TGTGCCAGTAGTATAGGAGGACAGGGGATTCAGCCCCAGCATTTT
TRBD1 | TRBJ2-5 | TRBV5-1 | few | CASSSTPDRVETQYF | TGCGCCAGCAGCTCAACGCCAGACAGGGTTGAGACCCAGTACTTC
TRBD1 | TRBJ2-3 | TRBV5-4 | NA | CASTNWGTGMTDTQYF | TGTGCCAGCACCAATTGGGGGACAGGTATGACAGATACGCAGTATTTT
NA | TRBJ2-1 | TRBV10-3 | NA | CAISAGTSYNEQFF | TGTGCCATCAGTGCAGGCACTTCCTACAATGAGCAGTTCTTC
NA | TRBJ1-5 | TRBV27 | NA | CASSSADTMYQPQHF | TGTGCCAGCAGTTCCGCCGACACGATGTATCAGCCCCAGCATTTT
NA | TRBJ1-2 | TRBV9 | NA | CASSVEAGANYGYTF | TGTGCCAGCAGCGTAGAGGCAGGGGCCAACTATGGCTACACCTTC
TRBD1 | TRBJ2-5 | TRBV2 | NA | CASSEGGTGGETQYF | TGTGCCAGCAGTGAAGGGGGGACAGGGGGAGAGACCCAGTACTTC
NA | TRBJ2-5 | TRBV5-1 | NA | CASSLADFGKGETQYF | TGCGCCAGCAGCCTGGCCGACTTTGGAAAGGGAGAGACCCAGTACTTC
NA | TRBJ2-5 | TRBV6-6 | NA | CASSYEALLAETQYF | TGTGCCAGCAGTTACGAAGCTCTCCTGGCAGAGACCCAGTACTTC
NA | TRBJ1-1 | TRBV11-2 | once | CASSLGTNTEAFF | TGTGCCAGCAGCTTAGGGACGAACACTGAAGCTTTCTTT
TRBD1 | TRBJ1-5 | TRBV2 | NA | CASRGTGLSNQPQHF | TGTGCCAGCAGGGGGACAGGGTTGAGCAATCAGCCCCAGCATTTT